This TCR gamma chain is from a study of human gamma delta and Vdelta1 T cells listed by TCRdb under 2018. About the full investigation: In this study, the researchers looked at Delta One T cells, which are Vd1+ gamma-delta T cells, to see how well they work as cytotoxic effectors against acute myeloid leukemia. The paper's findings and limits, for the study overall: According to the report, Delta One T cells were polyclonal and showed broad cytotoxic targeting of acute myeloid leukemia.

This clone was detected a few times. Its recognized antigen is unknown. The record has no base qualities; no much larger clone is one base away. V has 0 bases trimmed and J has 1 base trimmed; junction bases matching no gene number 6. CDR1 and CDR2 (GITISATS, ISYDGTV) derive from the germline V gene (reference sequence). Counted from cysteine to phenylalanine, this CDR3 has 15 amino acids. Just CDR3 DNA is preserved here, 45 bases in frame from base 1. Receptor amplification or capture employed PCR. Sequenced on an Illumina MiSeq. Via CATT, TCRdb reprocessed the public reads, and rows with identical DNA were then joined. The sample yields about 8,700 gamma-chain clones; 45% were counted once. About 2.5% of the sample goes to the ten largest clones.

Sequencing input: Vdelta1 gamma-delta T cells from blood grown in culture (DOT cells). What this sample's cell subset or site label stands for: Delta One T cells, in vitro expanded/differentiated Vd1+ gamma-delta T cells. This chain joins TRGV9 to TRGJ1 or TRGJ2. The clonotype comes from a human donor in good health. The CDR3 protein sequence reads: CALWEVQPNYYKKLF. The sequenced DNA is TGTGCCTTGTGGGAGGTGCAGCCCAATTATTATAAGAAACTCTTT.